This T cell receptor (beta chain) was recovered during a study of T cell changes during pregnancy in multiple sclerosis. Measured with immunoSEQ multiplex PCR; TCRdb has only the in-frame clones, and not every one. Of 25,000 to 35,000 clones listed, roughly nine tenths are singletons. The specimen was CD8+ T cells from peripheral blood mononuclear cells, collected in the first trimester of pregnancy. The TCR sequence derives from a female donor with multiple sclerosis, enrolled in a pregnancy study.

The CDR3 here is CSVAPLAGGPQETQYF. CDR3 nucleotides: TGCAGCGTTGCACCCCTAGCGGGAGGGCCGCAAGAGACCCAGTACTTC. The genes are TRBV29-1 and TRBJ2-5; 12 nucleotides align to TRBD2. The germline V gene encodes CDR1 SQVTM and CDR2 ANQGSEA. This CDR3 is built from 16 residues. V lost 4 bases and J lost 2; bases outside the gene matches: 8. The full variable domain, its missing parts supplied by reference TRBV29-1 and TRBJ2-5, is SAVISQKPSRDICQRGTSLTIQCQVDSQVTMMFWYRQQPGQSLTLIATANQGSEATYESGFVIDKFPISRPNLTFSTLTVSNMSPEDSSIYLCSVAPLAGGPQETQYFGPGTRLLVL.